What follows are 14 T cell receptor beta chains derived from one specimen sequenced in a study of shared clonotypes between healthy human individuals. Sequenced by immunoSEQ multiplex PCR; TCRdb stores in-frame clones only, minus some. The data show fewer than 850,000 clones, 96% seen once. CD45RO-negative, CCR7-positively selected cells formed the naive CD8 fraction, excluding terminally differentiated effector memory CD45RA+ cells. The sequencing input was naive CD8+ T cells sorted from blood. Source of these receptors: a man younger than 45 in good health.

This sequence joins TRBV4-3 and TRBJ2-1, with a weak D call TRBD2 (6 bases). Germline CDR1 LGHNA, CDR2 YSLEER. Deletions cut 3 bases from V and 0 bases from J, with 12 bases between. The CDR3 loop spans 16 amino acids. The CDR3 DNA is TGCGCCAGCAGCCACCTTCTAGCGAACTCCTACAATGAGCAGTTCTTC. Its protein product is CASSHLLANSYNEQFF.

The table lists this clone with a few counts. J is TRBJ2-7 and V is TRBV11-2, with 9 bases matching TRBD2. This CDR3 spans 16 amino acids. Germline assignment: CDR1 SGHAT and CDR2 FQNNGV. V lost 5 bases, J lost 3 bases, and 11 bases stayed unmatched. CDR3 coding DNA: TGTGCCAGCAGCCACACTGGGCGGGAGGGCCGCTACGAGCAGTACTTC. It specifies CASSHTGREGRYEQYF.

The chain combines TRBV7-8 with TRBJ2-7, with D tentatively TRBD2 (5 bases). This CDR3 region has 16 residues. Germline V gene data show CDR1 as SGHVS and CDR2 as FQNEAQ. V lost 3 bases and J 5 bases, leaving 20 bases between the germline ends. CDR3 region: CASSFKFVGVPHEQYF. DNA for the CDR3: TGTGCCAGCAGCTTTAAATTTGTCGGGGTCCCTCACGAGCAGTACTTC.

CDR3 sequence: CASSATGTSGNNEQFF. In DNA form, the CDR3 reads TGTGCCAGCAGCGCGACGGGGACTAGCGGGAACAATGAGCAGTTCTTC. The chain couples TRBV11-1 to TRBJ2-1; 13 nucleotides line up with TRBD2. CDR3 length: 16 residues. The germline CDR1 and CDR2 sequences are SGHAT and FQDESV (reference sequence). J gave up 5 bases and V 5 bases, and 6 bases lay outside the gene matches.

The J gene is TRBJ2-7, the V gene TRBV29-1; TRBD1 aligns across 11 bases. CDR1 is SQVTM, CDR2 ANQGSEA, per germline. With V trimmed by 6 bases and J by 3 bases, 7 bases remained unmatched. The CDR3 consists of 14 residues. The CDR3 is CSVGRGTGGYEQYF. The CDR3 DNA reads TGCAGCGTGGGGCGTGGGACAGGGGGCTACGAGCAGTACTTC.

J is TRBJ2-5 and V is TRBV6-1; TRBD1 might be the D (6 bases). The germline V gene encodes CDR1 MNHNS and CDR2 SASEGT. Trimming cost V 6 bases and J 1 base, with 9 bases left between them. This CDR3 region has 13 residues. CDR3 sequence (DNA): TGTGCCAGCAGCCAGGACAGCCAAGAGACCCAGTACTTC. Translated, it gives CASSQDSQETQYF.

This clone was seen a single time. The rearrangement joins TRBV14 to TRBJ2-7, with 9 bases matching TRBD1. Germline trimming cut 4 bases from V and 3 bases from J; bases unmatched to any gene: 4. Germline CDR1 reads SGHDN; CDR2 reads FVKESK. The CDR3 loop spans 14 amino acids. As DNA, the CDR3 is TGTGCCAGCAGCCGGACAGGGGAAATCTACGAGCAGTACTTC. This encodes CASSRTGEIYEQYF.

The CDR3 loop reads CASSMETGSDTQYF. The CDR3 nucleotides read TGTGCCAGTAGTATGGAGACAGGGTCAGATACGCAGTATTTT. The V and J genes are TRBV28 and TRBJ2-3, with 7 bases fitting TRBD1. V gave up 9 bases and J gave up 4 bases; unmatched junction bases: 10. The CDR3 has 14 residues. Germline V CDR1 and CDR2: MDHEN, SYDVKM.

The chain's CDR3 is CASSMNGLADTGELFF. The CDR3, as DNA: TGTGCCAGCAGCATGAACGGACTAGCCGACACCGGGGAGCTGTTTTTT. The J gene is TRBJ2-2, the V gene TRBV7-9; TRBD2 agrees at 8 bases. J lost 3 bases, V lost 5 bases, and 8 bases had no gene match. CDR3 length: 16 residues. CDR1 SEHNR and CDR2 FQNEAQ come from the germline V gene (reference sequence). Using reference TRBV7-9 and TRBJ2-2 for the parts outside the CDR3, the full variable domain is DTGVSQNPRHKITKRGQNVTFRCDPISEHNRLYWYRQTLGQGPEFLTYFQNEAQLEKSRLLSDRFSAERPKGSFSTLEIQRTEQGDSAMYLCASSMNGLADTGELFFGEGSRLTVL.

As concerns this clone: The sample has other DNA sequences that encode this CDR3 too. This sequence joins TRBV4-1 and TRBJ2-7; D possibly corresponds to TRBD1 (6 bases). The CDR3 covers 13 residues. Germline V CDR1 and CDR2: MGHRA, YSYEKL. With 4 bases removed from V and 1 base from J, the gap between germline ends came to 8 bases. The CDR3: CASSLGQSYEQYF. In DNA form, the CDR3 reads TGCGCCAGCAGCCTCGGACAGTCCTACGAGCAGTACTTC.

This chain links TRBV10-1 with TRBJ2-5, with TRBD2 matching 11 bases. V dropped 6 bases and J dropped 2; count of bases not matched to a gene: 5. Germline-derived CDR1 and CDR2 are WNHNN and SYGVQD (reference sequence). The CDR3 is 15 residues long. This CDR3 is CASSEGTSGQETQYF. CDR3 bases: TGCGCCAGCAGCGAAGGGACTAGCGGACAAGAGACCCAGTACTTC.

The V and J genes are TRBV27 and TRBJ1-5; no definite D call. V gave up 8 bases and J gave up 0 bases, with 20 bases separating them. The CDR3 totals 17 residues. Germline V lookup: CDR1 MNHEY, CDR2 SMNVEV (reference sequence). The CDR3 nucleotides are TGTGCCAGCCGGCACGGAGACGCGCGATATAGCAATCAGCCCCAGCATTTT. This gives the protein CASRHGDARYSNQPQHF.

This clone appeared a few times. The CDR3 nucleotides are TGTGCCAGCTCACATTCGAGGGATGCCCCTAGCTCTGGGGCCAACGTCCTGACTTTC. It yields the protein CASSHSRDAPSSGANVLTF. V is TRBV18 and J is TRBJ2-6, with a possible D match to TRBD2 (5 bases). CDR3 length: 19 amino acids. V lost 4 bases and J 0 bases, leaving 19 bases between the germline ends. CDR1 and CDR2 (germline): KGHSH, LQKENI. The whole variable domain, remainder taken from reference TRBV18 and TRBJ2-6, is NAGVMQNPRHLVRRRGQEARLRCSPMKGHSHVYWYRQLPEEGLKFMVYLQKENIIDESGMPKERFSAEFPKEGPSILRIQQVVRGDSAAYFCASSHSRDAPSSGANVLTFGAGSRLTVL.

This clone was picked up one time. The junction does not match germline at one end; this may be a read error. The CDR3 DNA reads TGTGCTAGCAGCCCATGGACTAGCGGTAGCACAGATACGCAGTATTTT. Translation: CASSPWTSGSTDTQYF. The chain employs TRBV7-7 and TRBJ2-3; 10 nucleotides agree with TRBD2. This CDR3 contains 16 residues. Germline CDR1 reads SSHAT; CDR2 reads FNYEAQ (reference sequence).